These 14 T cell receptor beta chains were sequenced from one sample in a study of blood T cell repertoires in COVID-19. Method: immunoSEQ multiplex PCR; TCRdb's copy keeps in-frame clones and lacks some. The sample carries some 270,000 clones, more than 75% recorded once. The sequenced sample was peripheral blood. The origin of the receptors is a woman between 55 and 75 years old who had recovered from COVID-19.

The chain uses TRBV2 and TRBJ2-3; D is unclear. The CDR3 consists of 12 residues. Germline V gives CDR1 SNHLY, CDR2 FYNNEI. V gave up 4 bases and J gave up 2 bases, with 4 bases separating them. CDR3: CASSVYTDTQYF. Here the CDR3 DNA reads TGTGCCAGCAGTGTGTACACAGATACGCAGTATTTT.

The chain combines TRBV13 with TRBJ2-3; D call uncertain. Trimming cost V 3 bases and J 1 base, with 5 bases left between them. CDR3 length: 13 amino acids. In germline, CDR1 is PRHDT, CDR2 FYEKMQ (reference sequence). The CDR3 loop is CASSFPGTDTQYF. The CDR3 DNA is TGTGCCAGCAGCTTCCCAGGCACAGATACGCAGTATTTT.

The J gene is TRBJ1-6, the V gene TRBV15; 8 bases are shared with TRBD1. CDR1 LNHNV and CDR2 YYDKDF come from the germline V gene (reference sequence). This CDR3 is 14 amino acids long. V shed 1 base and J 9 bases; nucleotides not matched to a gene: 2. The CDR3 region is CATSRGDRGSPLHF. The DNA for the CDR3 is TGTGCCACCAGCAGAGGCGACAGGGGTTCACCCCTCCACTTT.

The chain recombines TRBV7-9 with TRBJ2-7, with a tentative D call TRBD1 (5 bases). The CDR3 extends over 13 amino acids. V dropped 5 bases and J dropped 2 bases, with 10 bases sitting between them. The V gene's germline CDR1 is SEHNR and CDR2 FQNEAQ (reference sequence). The CDR3 DNA reads as TGTGCCAGCAGCCCCGTGGGGCCCTACGAGCAGTACTTC. Its protein is CASSPVGPYEQYF.

The chain carries TRBV18 and TRBJ2-1; TRBD2 agrees at 7 bases. J lost 6 bases, V lost 3 bases, and 14 bases had no gene match. This CDR3 is built from 17 residues. Germline V gene lookup returns CDR1 KGHSH and CDR2 LQKENI. CDR3 region: CASSPRGSGTITNEQFF. CDR3 in DNA: TGTGCCAGCTCACCGAGAGGCTCCGGGACTATTACCAATGAGCAGTTCTTC. Variable domain in full (rest from reference TRBV18 and TRBJ2-1): NAGVMQNPRHLVRRRGQEARLRCSPMKGHSHVYWYRQLPEEGLKFMVYLQKENIIDESGMPKERFSAEFPKEGPSILRIQQVVRGDSAAYFCASSPRGSGTITNEQFFGPGTRLTVL.

This chain uses TRBV6-2 or TRBV6-3 with TRBJ1-6, with 7 bases that match TRBD1. CDR3 length equals 18 residues. CDR1 MNHEY and CDR2 SVGEGT come from the germline V gene. V gave up 4 bases and J gave up 9 bases; unmatched junction bases: 18. The CDR3 DNA follows: TGTGCCAGCAGTTCTCAAGACAGGGCAGTGGGGCTTGGTTCACCCCTCCACTTT. Translated: CASSSQDRAVGLGSPLHF.

The chain links TRBV28 to TRBJ2-5; D might be TRBD2 (7 bases). The germline CDR1 and CDR2 sequences are MDHEN and SYDVKM. Trimming shortened V by 5 bases and J by 2 bases, and 15 bases separated the two germline ends. This CDR3 region has 15 residues. CDR3 region: CASSPLGGGQETQYF. The CDR3 DNA reads as TGTGCCAGCAGTCCCCTAGGGGGGGGGCAAGAGACCCAGTACTTC.

The CDR3 is CASSLGGFHTDTQYF. DNA of the CDR3: TGCGCCAGCAGCTTGGGAGGCTTCCACACAGATACGCAGTATTTT. The gene calls are TRBV5-1 and TRBJ2-3; D not certain. There are 15 residues in the CDR3. CDR1 is SGHRS and CDR2 is YFSETQ in the germline V gene. Trimming stripped 0 bases from V and 2 bases from J, with 10 bases between.

This sequence joins TRBV9 and TRBJ1-6; D is unresolved. Trimming shortened V by 3 bases and J by 2 bases, and 9 bases separated the two germline ends. There are 15 residues in the CDR3. Looked up from germline, CDR1 is SGDLS and CDR2 is YYNGEE. The DNA of the CDR3 is TGTGCCAGCAGCGCTGCGGTGGCCTATAATTCACCCCTCCACTTT. This sequence encodes CASSAAVAYNSPLHF. Complete variable domain (other parts from reference TRBV9 and TRBJ1-6): DSGVTQTPKHLITATGQRVTLRCSPRSGDLSVYWYQQSLDQGLQFLIQYYNGEERAKGNILERFSAQQFPDLHSELNLSSLELGDSALYFCASSAAVAYNSPLHFGNGTRLTVT.

For the CDR3, the DNA is TGTGCCAGCAGCTGGGGGGGGCCGAGCTCCTACAATGAGCAGTTCTTC. Protein: CASSWGGPSSYNEQFF. The chain links TRBV5-5 to TRBJ2-1, with a possible D match to TRBD2 (7 bases). CDR3 size: 16 residues. Germline assignment: CDR1 SGHKS and CDR2 YYEKEE (reference sequence). V was clipped by 3 bases and J by 0 bases, with 13 bases between them.

The gene calls are TRBV5-4 and TRBJ1-2; 7 nucleotides agree with TRBD1. This CDR3 is built from 16 residues. CDR1 and CDR2 (germline): SGHNT, YYREEE (reference sequence). V gave up 3 bases and J gave up 1 base; unmatched junction bases: 9. In nucleotides, the CDR3 is TGTGCCAGCAGCTCCTACACCGGACAGGTTAACTATGGCTACACCTTC. Residues: CASSSYTGQVNYGYTF.

This clone appeared once. This sequence joins TRBV10-3 and TRBJ2-2; D gene ambiguous. Trimming took off 4 bases at V and 5 bases at J, with 8 bases between the two ends. CDR1 ENHRY and CDR2 SYGVKD come from the germline V gene. The length of the CDR3 is 13 residues. This CDR3 reads CAISGVQTGELFF. CDR3 in DNA: TGTGCCATCAGTGGGGTACAGACCGGGGAGCTGTTTTTT.

CDR3 nucleotide sequence: TGCGCCAGCAGCCAAGAACAGGGGGCGAGTGAAAAACTGTTTTTT. This encodes CASSQEQGASEKLFF. V is TRBV4-3 and J is TRBJ1-4, with TRBD1 matching 9 bases. This CDR3 is 15 amino acids long. Trimming took 0 bases from V and 7 from J; bases not matched to a gene: 3. Germline CDR1 and CDR2: LGHNA and YSLEER.

This sequence joins TRBV3-1 (or the pseudogene TRBV3-2) and TRBJ1-2; a possible D gene is TRBD1 (5 bases). The germline CDR1 and CDR2 sequences are LGHDT and YNNKEL (reference sequence). The length of the CDR3 is 12 residues. The ends were cut back, 4 bases at V and 8 bases at J, with 11 bases in the middle. The DNA for the CDR3 is TGTGCCAGCAGCCCGCGGGGGAAAGGCTACACCTTC. Translating gives CASSPRGKGYTF.